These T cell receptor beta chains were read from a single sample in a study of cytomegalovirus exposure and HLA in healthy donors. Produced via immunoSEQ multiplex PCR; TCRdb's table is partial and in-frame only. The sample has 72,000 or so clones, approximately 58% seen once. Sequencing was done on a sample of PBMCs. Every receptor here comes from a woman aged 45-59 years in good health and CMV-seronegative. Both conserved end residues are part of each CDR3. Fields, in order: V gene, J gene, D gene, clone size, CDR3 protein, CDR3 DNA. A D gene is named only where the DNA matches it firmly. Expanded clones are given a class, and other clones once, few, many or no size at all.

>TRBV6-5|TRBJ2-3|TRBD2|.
CASSYLAEDTDTQYF
TGTGCCAGCAGTTACCTAGCGGAGGACACAGATACGCAGTATTTT
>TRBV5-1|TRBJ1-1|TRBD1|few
CASSLVRGTSNTEAFF
TGCGCCAGCAGCTTGGTCAGGGGGACTTCGAACACTGAAGCTTTCTTT
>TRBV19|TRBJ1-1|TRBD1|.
CASRSPGQGTTEAFF
TGTGCCAGTAGATCACCGGGACAGGGAACCACTGAAGCTTTCTTT
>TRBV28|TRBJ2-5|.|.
CASSLYLGQTQETQYF
TGTGCCAGCAGTTTATACCTAGGACAGACCCAAGAGACCCAGTACTTC
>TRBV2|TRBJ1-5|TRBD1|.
CASSETSWGQGKDQPQHF
TGTGCCAGCAGTGAAACATCGTGGGGACAGGGGAAGGATCAGCCCCAGCATTTT
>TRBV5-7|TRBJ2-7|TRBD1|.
CASSLRDRLYEQYF
TGTGCCAGCAGCTTGCGGGACAGATTATACGAGCAGTACTTC
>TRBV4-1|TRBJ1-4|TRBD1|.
CASSRSGTGGEKLFF
TGCGCCAGCAGCCGATCCGGGACAGGGGGTGAAAAACTGTTTTTT
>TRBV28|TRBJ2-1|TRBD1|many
CASSLLGRGQGNEQFF
TGTGCCAGCAGTTTATTAGGTCGGGGACAGGGGAATGAGCAGTTCTTC
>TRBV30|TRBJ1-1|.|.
CAWIGQNTEAFF
TGTGCCTGGATTGGGCAGAACACTGAAGCTTTCTTT
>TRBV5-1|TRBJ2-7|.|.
CASSSTGGAYEQYF
TGCGCCAGCAGCTCGACAGGTGGAGCCTACGAGCAGTACTTC
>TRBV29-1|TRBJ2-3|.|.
CSVGGVSSTDTQYF
TGCAGCGTTGGGGGGGTATCAAGCACAGATACGCAGTATTTT
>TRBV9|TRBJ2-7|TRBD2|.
CASSVGLAVTYEQYF
TGTGCCAGCAGCGTGGGGCTAGCGGTCACCTACGAGCAGTACTTC
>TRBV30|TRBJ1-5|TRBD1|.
CAWSRQGDQPQHF
TGTGCCTGGAGCCGACAGGGGGATCAGCCCCAGCATTTT
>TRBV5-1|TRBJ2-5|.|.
CASSSQGPPGTQYF
TGCGCCAGCAGCTCCCAGGGGCCTCCGGGGACCCAGTACTTC
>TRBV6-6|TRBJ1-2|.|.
CASSYQADDGYTF
TGTGCCAGCAGTTACCAGGCTGACGATGGCTACACCTTC
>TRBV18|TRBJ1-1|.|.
CASSPRDTLEAFF
TGTGCCAGCTCACCACGGGACACTTTAGAAGCTTTCTTT
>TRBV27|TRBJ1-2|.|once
CASSLQGWSGYTF
TGTGCCAGCAGTTTACAGGGGTGGAGTGGCTACACCTTC
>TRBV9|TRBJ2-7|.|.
CASSPGQYTYEQYF
TGTGCCAGCAGCCCCGGACAGTATACCTACGAGCAGTACTTC
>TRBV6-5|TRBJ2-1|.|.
CASSYGWEGVLDEQFF
TGTGCCAGCAGTTACGGGTGGGAGGGGGTGTTGGATGAGCAGTTCTTC
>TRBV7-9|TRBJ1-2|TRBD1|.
CASSLLQGAYGGYTF
TGTGCCAGCAGCTTACTACAGGGGGCATATGGTGGCTACACCTTC
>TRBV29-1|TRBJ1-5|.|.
CSVRSGNQPQHF
TGCAGCGTTCGGTCAGGGAATCAGCCCCAGCATTTT
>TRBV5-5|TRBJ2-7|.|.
CASSLGLLNSYEQYF
TGTGCCAGCAGCTTGGGACTACTTAACTCCTACGAGCAGTACTTC
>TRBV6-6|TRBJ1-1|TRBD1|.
CASSYTTQGAIEAFF
TGTGCCAGCAGTTACACAACACAGGGGGCTATTGAAGCTTTCTTT
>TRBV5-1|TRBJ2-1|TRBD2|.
CASSLIASGSNEQFF
TGCGCCAGCAGCTTGATTGCTAGCGGGTCCAATGAGCAGTTCTTC
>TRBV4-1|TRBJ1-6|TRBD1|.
CASASGVIQGAGSPLHF
TGCGCCAGCGCGTCCGGAGTCATACAGGGGGCTGGGTCACCCCTCCACTTT
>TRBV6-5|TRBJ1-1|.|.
CASSYSGLSNTEAFF
TGTGCCAGCAGTTACAGTGGCCTTTCGAACACTGAAGCTTTCTTT
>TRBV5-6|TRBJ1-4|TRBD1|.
CASSSLGDRPEKLFF
TGTGCCAGCAGCTCGCTAGGGGACAGACCCGAAAAACTGTTTTTT
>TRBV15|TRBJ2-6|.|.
CATSRDNSGANVLTF
TGTGCCACCAGCAGAGACAACTCTGGGGCCAACGTCCTGACTTTC
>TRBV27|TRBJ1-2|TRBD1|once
CASRLTGGYGGYTF
TGTGCCAGCCGACTTACAGGGGGTTATGGTGGCTACACCTTC
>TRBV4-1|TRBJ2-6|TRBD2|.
CASSQRTSGRNSGANVLTF
TGCGCCAGCAGCCAAAGGACTAGCGGGAGGAACTCTGGGGCCAACGTCCTGACTTTC